The 10 T cell receptor beta chains below were found in one sample sequenced in a study of blood T cell repertoires in COVID-19. Here immunoSEQ multiplex PCR was the method, and the copy in TCRdb shows in-frame clones only, minus some. Among about 220,000 clones listed, approximately 80% were seen once. The sample consisted of peripheral blood. These TCRs come from a young man with active or convalescent COVID-19.

The J gene is TRBJ2-3, the V gene TRBV18; TRBD2 might be the D (6 bases). Germline V lookup: CDR1 KGHSH, CDR2 LQKENI. V shed 6 bases and J shed 4 bases, with 14 bases lying between them. CDR3 length: 14 amino acids. The CDR3 spells CASSLALAPDTQYF. As DNA, the CDR3 is TGTGCCAGCTCTCTCGCGCTAGCGCCAGATACGCAGTATTTT. The whole variable domain, remainder taken from reference TRBV18 and TRBJ2-3, is NAGVMQNPRHLVRRRGQEARLRCSPMKGHSHVYWYRQLPEEGLKFMVYLQKENIIDESGMPKERFSAEFPKEGPSILRIQQVVRGDSAAYFCASSLALAPDTQYFGPGTRLTVL.

This clone turned up a few times. This rearrangement joins TRBV6-1 to TRBJ2-2, with D possibly TRBD1 on 6 matching bases. There are 15 residues in the CDR3. V was cut by 1 base and J by 7 bases, with 13 bases left in between. Per germline, CDR1 MNHNS and CDR2 SASEGT. The CDR3 DNA reads as TGTGCCAGCAGTGAAGGAGAGGGGGTGGTCGGGGAGCTGTTTTTT. Its protein product is CASSEGEGVVGELFF.

This clone has only one observation. The rearrangement uses TRBV28 and TRBJ2-7, with 9 positions matching TRBD1. Trimming removed 3 bases from V and 3 bases from J; junction bases left unmatched: 12. This CDR3 has 17 amino acids. CDR1 MDHEN and CDR2 SYDVKM come from the germline V gene. The CDR3 DNA reads TGTGCCAGCAGTTTCCCACCGGGACAGGGAAGGGACTACGAGCAGTACTTC. Protein: CASSFPPGQGRDYEQYF.

V gene TRBV30 combines with J gene TRBJ2-3; TRBD2 aligns across 9 bases. This CDR3 spans 13 amino acids. The J segment lost 9 bases and the V segment lost 8 bases, leaving 12 bases of the junction unmatched. Germline values: CDR1 GTSNPN, CDR2 SVGIG (reference sequence). CDR3 in DNA: TGTGCCACTACTCGGGGCGGGAGGGCCACGCAGTATTTT. Translating gives CATTRGGRATQYF.

The V and J genes are TRBV6-5 and TRBJ1-2; D is unclear. The CDR3 length is 12 residues. Germline-derived CDR1 and CDR2 are MNHEY and SVGAGI. Trimming stripped 5 bases from V and 4 bases from J, with 8 bases between. DNA for the CDR3: TGTGCCAGCAGTCCCGCGAGCTATGGCTACACCTTC. Its protein product is CASSPASYGYTF.

This clone appeared a few times. This chain uses TRBV15 with TRBJ2-7, with D possibly TRBD1 on 6 matching bases. Germline assignment: CDR1 LNHNV and CDR2 YYDKDF (reference sequence). The CDR3 is 15 residues long. With 0 bases removed from V and 6 bases from J, the gap between germline ends came to 15 bases. In DNA, the CDR3 is TGTGCCACCAGCAGAGATCTGATTGGGGGCGGCGAGCAGTACTTC. Its translation: CATSRDLIGGGEQYF. The variable domain in full, completed from reference TRBV15 and TRBJ2-7, reads DAMVIQNPRYQVTQFGKPVTLSCSQTLNHNVMYWYQQKSSQAPKLLFHYYDKDFNNEADTPDNFQSRRPNTSFCFLDIRSPGLGDTAMYLCATSRDLIGGGEQYFGPGTRLTVT.

The chain joins TRBV11-1 to TRBJ1-1; D might be TRBD1 (5 bases). Trimming cost V 4 bases and J 1 base, with 16 bases left between them. CDR3 length: 16 amino acids. CDR1 is SGHAT, CDR2 FQDESV, per germline (reference sequence). The CDR3 loop is CASSYRSGRGNTEAFF. DNA for the CDR3: TGTGCCAGCAGCTATAGGTCAGGGAGGGGGAACACTGAAGCTTTCTTT.

The CDR3 region is CASSNRGFDEKLFF. The CDR3, as DNA: TGTGCCAGCAGCAACAGGGGATTCGATGAAAAACTGTTTTTT. The gene calls are TRBV11-2 and TRBJ1-4; 7 nucleotides match TRBD1. Trimming cost V 5 bases and J 6 bases; bases outside gene matches: 6. Germline V gene lookup returns CDR1 SGHAT and CDR2 FQNNGV. The CDR3 is 14 residues long.

The chain is built from TRBV7-2 and TRBJ2-7; D gene ambiguous. V lost 1 base and J 6 bases, leaving 16 bases between the germline ends. In germline, CDR1 is SGHTA, CDR2 FQGNSA. This CDR3 region has 15 residues. The CDR3: CASSLGLRTPGEQYF. The CDR3 bases are TGTGCCAGCAGCTTAGGACTCCGAACTCCGGGCGAGCAGTACTTC.

This chain connects TRBV6-6 to TRBJ1-6, with 7 bases identical to TRBD1. The CDR3 spans 15 residues. Germline assignment: CDR1 MNHNY and CDR2 SVGAGI (reference sequence). V was pared by 0 bases and J by 6 bases, with 2 bases of the junction left unmatched. The CDR3 reads CASSYSRQGNSPLHF. The CDR3 DNA follows: TGTGCCAGCAGTTACTCGAGACAGGGTAATTCACCCCTCCACTTT.